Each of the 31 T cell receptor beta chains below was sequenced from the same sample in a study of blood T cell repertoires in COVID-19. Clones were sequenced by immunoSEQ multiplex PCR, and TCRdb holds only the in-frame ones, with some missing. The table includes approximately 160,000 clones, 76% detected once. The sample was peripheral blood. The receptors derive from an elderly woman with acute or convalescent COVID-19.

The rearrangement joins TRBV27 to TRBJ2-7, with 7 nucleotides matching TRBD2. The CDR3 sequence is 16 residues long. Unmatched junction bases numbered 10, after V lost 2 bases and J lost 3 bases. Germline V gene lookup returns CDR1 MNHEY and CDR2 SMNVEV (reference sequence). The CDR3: CASSLGAGRTFYEQYF. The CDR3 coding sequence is TGTGCCAGCAGTTTAGGAGCGGGGCGAACCTTCTACGAGCAGTACTTC.

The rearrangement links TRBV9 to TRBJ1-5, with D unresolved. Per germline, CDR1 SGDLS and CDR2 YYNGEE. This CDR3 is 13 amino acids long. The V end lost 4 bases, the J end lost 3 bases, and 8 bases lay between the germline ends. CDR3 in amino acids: CASSPTDNQPQHF. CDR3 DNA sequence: TGTGCCAGCAGCCCTACAGACAATCAGCCCCAGCATTTT.

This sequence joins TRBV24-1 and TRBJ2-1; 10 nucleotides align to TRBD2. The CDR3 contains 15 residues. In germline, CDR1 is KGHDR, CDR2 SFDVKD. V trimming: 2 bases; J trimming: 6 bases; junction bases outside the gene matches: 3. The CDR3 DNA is TGTGCCACCAGTGATTCGAGACTAGCGGGCAATGAGCAGTTCTTC. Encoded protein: CATSDSRLAGNEQFF.

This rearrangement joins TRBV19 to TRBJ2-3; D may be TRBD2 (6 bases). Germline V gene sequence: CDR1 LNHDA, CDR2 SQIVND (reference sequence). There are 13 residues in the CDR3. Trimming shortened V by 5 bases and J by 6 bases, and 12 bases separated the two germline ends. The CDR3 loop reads CASSSGLRDTQYF. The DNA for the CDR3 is TGTGCCAGTAGTTCCGGACTAAGGGATACGCAGTATTTT.

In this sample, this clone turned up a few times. CDR3 loop: CASSLGGREYF. The CDR3 nucleotides read TGTGCCAGCAGCTTGGGAGGAAGAGAGTATTTT. The chain is built from TRBV5-6 and TRBJ1-3; D unresolved. This CDR3 comprises 11 residues. Trimming pared 0 bases from V and 16 bases from J, leaving 11 bases between. Germline CDR1 is SGHDT and CDR2 is YYEEEE.

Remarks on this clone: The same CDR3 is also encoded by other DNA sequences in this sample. The CDR3 DNA reads TGCGCCAGCAGCTTGGAACAGGGGTCCTACAATGAGCAGTTCTTC. It translates to CASSLEQGSYNEQFF. The chain is built from TRBV5-1 and TRBJ2-1; TRBD1 aligns across 7 bases. Per the germline V gene, CDR1 is SGHRS and CDR2 is YFSETQ. Unmatched junction bases numbered 1, after V lost 0 bases and J lost 1 base. This CDR3 is 15 amino acids long.

The CDR3 region is CATSRGQDIYGYTF. CDR3 DNA sequence: TGTGCCACCAGCAGGGGACAGGACATCTATGGCTACACCTTC. The chain recombines TRBV15 with TRBJ1-2; TRBD1 aligns across 8 bases. With V trimmed by 3 bases and J by 4 bases, 4 bases remained unmatched. The CDR3 covers 14 residues. Looked up from germline, CDR1 is LNHNV and CDR2 is YYDKDF (reference sequence).

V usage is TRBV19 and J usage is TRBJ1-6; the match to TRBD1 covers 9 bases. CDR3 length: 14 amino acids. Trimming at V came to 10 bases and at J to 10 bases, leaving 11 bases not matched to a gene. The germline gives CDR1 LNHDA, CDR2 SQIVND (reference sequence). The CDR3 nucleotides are TGTGCCACCCTCCCGGGACAGGGTGGATCACCCCTCCACTTT. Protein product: CATLPGQGGSPLHF.

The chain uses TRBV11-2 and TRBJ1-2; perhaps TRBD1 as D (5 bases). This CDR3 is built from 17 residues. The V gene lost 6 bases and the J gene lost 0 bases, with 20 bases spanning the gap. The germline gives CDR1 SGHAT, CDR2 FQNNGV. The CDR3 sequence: CASSRNIQGQANYGYTF. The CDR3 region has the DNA TGTGCCAGCAGTCGAAATATCCAGGGCCAAGCTAACTATGGCTACACCTTC.

CDR3 protein: CASTLGQTNQPQHF. CDR3 in DNA: TGTGCCAGCACCCTGGGACAGACAAATCAGCCCCAGCATTTT. The gene calls are TRBV21-1 and TRBJ1-5; the table's D call TRBD1 went unverified against the DNA. TRBV21-1 constitutes a pseudogene. The CDR3 consists of 14 residues.

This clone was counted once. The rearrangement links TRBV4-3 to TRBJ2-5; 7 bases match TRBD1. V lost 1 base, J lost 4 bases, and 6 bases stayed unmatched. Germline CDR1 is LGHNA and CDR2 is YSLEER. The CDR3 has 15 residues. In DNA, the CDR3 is TGCGCCAGCAGCCAAGTAACAGGGGTCGGAGAGACCCAGTACTTC. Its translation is CASSQVTGVGETQYF.

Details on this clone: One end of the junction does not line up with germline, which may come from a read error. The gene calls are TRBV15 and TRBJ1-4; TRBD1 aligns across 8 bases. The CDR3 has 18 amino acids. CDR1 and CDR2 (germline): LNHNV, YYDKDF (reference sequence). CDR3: CVTSRARDRRGPNEKLFF. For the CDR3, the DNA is TGTGTCACCAGCAGAGCCCGGGACAGGAGGGGACCTAATGAAAAACTGTTTTTT.

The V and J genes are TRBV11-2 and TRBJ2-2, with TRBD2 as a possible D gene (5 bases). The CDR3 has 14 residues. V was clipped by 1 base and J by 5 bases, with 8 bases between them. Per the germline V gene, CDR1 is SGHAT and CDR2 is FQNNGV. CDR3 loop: CASSLALATGELFF. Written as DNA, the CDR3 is TGTGCCAGCAGCTTAGCCCTAGCAACCGGGGAGCTGTTTTTT.

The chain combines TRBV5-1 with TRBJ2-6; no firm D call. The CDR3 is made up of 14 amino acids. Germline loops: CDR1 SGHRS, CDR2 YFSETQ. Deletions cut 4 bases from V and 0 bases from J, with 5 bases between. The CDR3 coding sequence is TGCGCCAGCAGCCCTCCCTCTGGGGCCAACGTCCTGACTTTC. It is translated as CASSPPSGANVLTF.

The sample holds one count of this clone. The CDR3 bases are TGTGCCAGCAGCCAAGACGTGACTAGCGGGGGACAAGAGACCCAGTACTTC. Translating it yields CASSQDVTSGGQETQYF. This chain links TRBV3-1 (or the pseudogene TRBV3-2) with TRBJ2-5, with 12 bases fitting TRBD2. J lost 2 bases, V lost 0 bases, and 4 bases had no gene match. The germline V gene encodes CDR1 LGHDT and CDR2 YNNKEL (reference sequence). This CDR3 comprises 17 residues.

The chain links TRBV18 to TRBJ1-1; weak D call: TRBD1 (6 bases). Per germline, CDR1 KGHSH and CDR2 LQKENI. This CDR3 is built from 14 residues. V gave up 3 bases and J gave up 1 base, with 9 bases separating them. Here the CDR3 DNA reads TGTGCCAGCTCACCGGCACAGGGGAACACTGAAGCTTTCTTT. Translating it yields CASSPAQGNTEAFF.

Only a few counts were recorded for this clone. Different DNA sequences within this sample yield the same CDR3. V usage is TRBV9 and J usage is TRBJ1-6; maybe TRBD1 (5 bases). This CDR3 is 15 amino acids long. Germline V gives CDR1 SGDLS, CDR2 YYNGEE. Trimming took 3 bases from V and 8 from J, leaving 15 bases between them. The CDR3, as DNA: TGTGCCAGCAGCGAGCAGGGTTTTCGTGATTCACCCCTCCACTTT. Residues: CASSEQGFRDSPLHF.

The CDR3 is CASSQVHISGGGYLSTETQYF. DNA of the CDR3: TGTGCCAGCAGCCAAGTCCACATTTCGGGGGGGGGATATCTGAGTACGGAGACCCAGTACTTC. This sequence joins TRBV3-1 (or the pseudogene TRBV3-2) and TRBJ2-5; 8 positions match TRBD2. The V gene end was trimmed by 1 base and the J gene end by 5 bases; junction bases not matched to a gene: 24. CDR3 length: 21 amino acids. The V gene's germline CDR1 is LGHDT and CDR2 YNNKEL (reference sequence).

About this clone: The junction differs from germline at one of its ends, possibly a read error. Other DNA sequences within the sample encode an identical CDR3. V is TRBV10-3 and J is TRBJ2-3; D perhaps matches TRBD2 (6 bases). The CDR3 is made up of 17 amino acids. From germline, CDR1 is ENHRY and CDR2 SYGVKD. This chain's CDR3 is CAISNPSLPGGTDTQYF. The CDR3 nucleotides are TGTGCTATCAGTAACCCCTCTTTGCCGGGAGGCACAGATACGCAGTATTTT.

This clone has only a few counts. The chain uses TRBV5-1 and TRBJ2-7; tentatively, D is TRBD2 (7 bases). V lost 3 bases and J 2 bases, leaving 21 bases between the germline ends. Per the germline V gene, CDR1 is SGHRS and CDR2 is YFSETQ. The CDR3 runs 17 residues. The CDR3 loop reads CASSSTGLEERTYEQYF. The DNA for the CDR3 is TGCGCCAGCAGCTCGACAGGACTAGAGGAGAGAACCTACGAGCAGTACTTC.

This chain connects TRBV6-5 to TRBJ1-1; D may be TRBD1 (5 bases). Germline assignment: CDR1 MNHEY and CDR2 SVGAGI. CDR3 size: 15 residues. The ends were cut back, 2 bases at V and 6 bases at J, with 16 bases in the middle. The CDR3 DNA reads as TGTGCCAGCAGTTACGTTCAGGGTAGGGAGGCTGAAGCTTTCTTT. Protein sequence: CASSYVQGREAEAFF.

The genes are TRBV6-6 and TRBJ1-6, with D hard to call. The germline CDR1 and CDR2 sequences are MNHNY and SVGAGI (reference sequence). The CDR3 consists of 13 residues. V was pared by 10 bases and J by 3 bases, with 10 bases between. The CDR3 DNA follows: TGTGCCATCCGTCCGGTCTATAATTCACCCCTCCACTTT. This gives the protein CAIRPVYNSPLHF.

The CDR3 DNA sequence: TGTGCCAGCTCACCAGACAAAAATAGCAATCAGCCCCAGCATTTT. This sequence encodes CASSPDKNSNQPQHF. The chain has TRBV18 and TRBJ1-5, with D unclear. The CDR3 contains 15 residues. The V end was cut by 2 bases, the J end by 0 bases, with 8 bases between. The germline V gene encodes CDR1 KGHSH and CDR2 LQKENI.

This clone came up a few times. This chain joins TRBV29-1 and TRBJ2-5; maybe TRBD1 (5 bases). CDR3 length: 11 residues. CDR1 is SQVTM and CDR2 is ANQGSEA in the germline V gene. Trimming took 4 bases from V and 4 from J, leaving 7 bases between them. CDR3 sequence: CSVGRVETQYF. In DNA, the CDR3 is TGCAGCGTTGGCAGGGTAGAGACCCAGTACTTC.

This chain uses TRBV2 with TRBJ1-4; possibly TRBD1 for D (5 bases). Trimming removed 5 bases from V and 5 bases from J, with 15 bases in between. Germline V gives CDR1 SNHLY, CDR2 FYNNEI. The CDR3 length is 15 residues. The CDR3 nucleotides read TGTGCCAGCAGTACAGGCGGCAACACGAATGAAAAACTGTTTTTT. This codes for CASSTGGNTNEKLFF.

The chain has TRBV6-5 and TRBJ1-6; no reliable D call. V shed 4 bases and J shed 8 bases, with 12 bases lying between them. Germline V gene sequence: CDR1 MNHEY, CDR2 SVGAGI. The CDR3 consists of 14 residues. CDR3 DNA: TGTGCCAGCAGTTTGTTGGCGGGTCATTCACCCCTCCACTTT. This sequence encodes CASSLLAGHSPLHF.

CDR3 sequence (DNA): TGTGCCAGCAGTTTATTCGAAGGTCGCACAGGGTACACTGAAGCTTTCTTT. This translates into CASSLFEGRTGYTEAFF. The chain employs TRBV27 and TRBJ1-1; D might be TRBD1 (6 bases). This CDR3 has 17 residues. The germline V gene encodes CDR1 MNHEY and CDR2 SMNVEV (reference sequence). V lost 1 base and J lost 3, with 18 bases in between.

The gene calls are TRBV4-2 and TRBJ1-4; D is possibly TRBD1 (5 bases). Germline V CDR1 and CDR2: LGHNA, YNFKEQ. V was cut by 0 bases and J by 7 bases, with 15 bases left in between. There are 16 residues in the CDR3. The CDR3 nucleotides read TGTGCCAGCAGCCAAGAGAAGGGAAGGGGAAGTGAAAAACTGTTTTTT. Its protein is CASSQEKGRGSEKLFF.

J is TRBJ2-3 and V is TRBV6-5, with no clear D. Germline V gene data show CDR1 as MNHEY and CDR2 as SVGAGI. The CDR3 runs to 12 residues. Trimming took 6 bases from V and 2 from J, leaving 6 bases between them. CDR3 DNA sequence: TGTGCCAGCAGACTTTACACAGATACGCAGTATTTT. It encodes CASRLYTDTQYF.

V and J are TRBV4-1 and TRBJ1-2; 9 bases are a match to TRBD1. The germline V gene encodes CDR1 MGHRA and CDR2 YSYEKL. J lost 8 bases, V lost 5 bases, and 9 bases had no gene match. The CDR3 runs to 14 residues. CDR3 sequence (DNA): TGCGCCAGCAGCAACGACAGGGGGGCCCGCGGCTACACCTTC. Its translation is CASSNDRGARGYTF.

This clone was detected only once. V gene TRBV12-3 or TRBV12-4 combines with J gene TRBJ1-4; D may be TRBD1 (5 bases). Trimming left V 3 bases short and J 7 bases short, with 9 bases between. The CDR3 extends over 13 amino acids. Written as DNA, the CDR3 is TGTGCCAGCAGTTTCCCCAGGGTTGAAAAACTGTTTTTT. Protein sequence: CASSFPRVEKLFF.